This T cell receptor beta chain emerged from a study of long-term antiretroviral therapy in people with HIV. Study context: Some samples came about a decade before the 2015 immediate-ART recommendation, and these were the earliest. Study-level findings and limits: Pre-ART clonal expansion yielded clones that dominated the repertoire at all time points.

Of note for this clone: Its antigen is unidentified.

A v3.0 immunoSEQ assay was performed at survey level. Assay used: immunoSEQ multiplex PCR; TCRdb lists only in-frame clones, some missing. The table lists 25,000 to 30,000 clones, over 80% of them singletons. The J segment lost 5 bases and the V segment lost 2 bases, leaving 4 bases of the junction unmatched. The CDR3 consists of 14 residues. From germline, CDR1 is MNHEY and CDR2 SVGAGI. The receptor's source is a man in his late teens or twenties with HIV. The rearrangement links TRBV6-5 to TRBJ1-2, with TRBD1 identical over 8 bases. The source was unsorted PBMCs, collected 0.8 years before starting antiretroviral therapy. The CDR3 DNA reads TGTGCCAGCAGTTACCCGGGACAGGTGTATGGCTACACCTTC. It specifies CASSYPGQVYGYTF.